This T cell receptor (beta chain) appears in the sequencing data of a study of blood T cell repertoires in COVID-19. Assay used: immunoSEQ multiplex PCR; TCRdb lists only in-frame clones, some missing. The sample records about 150,000 clones, roughly 85% being singletons. The ends were cut back, 5 bases at V and 7 bases at J, with 14 bases in the middle. The CDR3 spans 14 residues. Germline lookup yields CDR1 SEHNR and CDR2 FQNEAQ (reference sequence). The chain carries TRBV7-9 and TRBJ1-4; no clear D. The receptor was derived from a woman aged 55-70 years with COVID-19, enrolled during active disease. Material for sequencing was peripheral blood. The CDR3 region is CASSTGPGGEKLFF. In DNA form, the CDR3 reads TGTGCCAGCAGCACCGGTCCCGGCGGTGAAAAACTGTTTTTT.